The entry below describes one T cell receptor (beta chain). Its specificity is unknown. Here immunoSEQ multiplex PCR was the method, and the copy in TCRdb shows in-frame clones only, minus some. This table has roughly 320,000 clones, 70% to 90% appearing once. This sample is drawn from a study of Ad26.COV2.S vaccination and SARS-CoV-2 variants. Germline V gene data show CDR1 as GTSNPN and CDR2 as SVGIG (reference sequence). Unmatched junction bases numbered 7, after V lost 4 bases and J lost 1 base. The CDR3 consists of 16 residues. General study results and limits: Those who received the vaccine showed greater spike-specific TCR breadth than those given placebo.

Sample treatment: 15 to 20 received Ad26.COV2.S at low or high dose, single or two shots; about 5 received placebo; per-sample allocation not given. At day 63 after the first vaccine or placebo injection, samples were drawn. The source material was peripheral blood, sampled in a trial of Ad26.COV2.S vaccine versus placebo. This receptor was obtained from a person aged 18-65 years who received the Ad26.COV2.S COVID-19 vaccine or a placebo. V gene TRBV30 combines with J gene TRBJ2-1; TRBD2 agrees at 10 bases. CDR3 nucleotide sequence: TGTGCCTGGAAAGGTAGCGGGGGGTTTTCCTACAATGAGCAGTTCTTC. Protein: CAWKGSGGFSYNEQFF.